Listed here are 20 T cell receptor beta chains from one sample, sequenced in a study of shared clonotypes between healthy human individuals. Sequenced by immunoSEQ multiplex PCR; TCRdb stores in-frame clones only, minus some. The sample yields about 700,000 clones, about 74% seen once. Sequencing used memory CD4+ T cells sorted from blood. Subset denoted: CD45RA-negative fraction. These receptors originate from a woman in her 30s in good health.

V is TRBV28 and J is TRBJ2-4; no clear D. The CDR3 has 14 amino acids. Trimming took off 3 bases at V and 4 bases at J, with 10 bases between the two ends. Germline V lookup: CDR1 MDHEN, CDR2 SYDVKM. The CDR3 spells CASSLSQPKNIQYF. The CDR3 DNA follows: TGTGCCAGCAGTTTGTCACAGCCAAAAAACATTCAGTACTTC.

This chain joins TRBV28 and TRBJ1-3, with D possibly being TRBD1 (5 bases). CDR3 length equals 15 residues. Looked up from germline, CDR1 is MDHEN and CDR2 is SYDVKM. V lost 3 bases to trimming and J lost 2 bases, with 11 bases between them. The CDR3, as DNA: TGTGCCAGCAGTTTTAAGGGACGGGCTGGAAACACCATATATTTT. Translated: CASSFKGRAGNTIYF.

This rearrangement joins TRBV7-8 to TRBJ2-3; TRBD2 matches at 14 bases. V dropped 5 bases and J dropped 4; count of bases not matched to a gene: 5. Germline CDR1 SGHVS, CDR2 FQNEAQ. CDR3 size: 16 residues. The CDR3: CASSARLAGGADTQYF. DNA for the CDR3: TGTGCCAGCAGCGCCCGACTAGCGGGAGGGGCAGATACGCAGTATTTT.

The V call is TRBV4-1, the J call TRBJ2-5; a possible D gene is TRBD2 (5 bases). Germline CDR1 MGHRA, CDR2 YSYEKL. The CDR3 runs 14 residues. V lost 3 bases and J lost 3, with 11 bases in between. The CDR3 coding sequence is TGCGCCAGCAGCCAGGCAGACTACAAAGAGACCCAGTACTTC. It specifies CASSQADYKETQYF.

The chain joins TRBV7-6 to TRBJ1-1, with D unresolved. The germline V and J ends were trimmed by 0 bases and 11 bases, with 19 bases remaining between them. This CDR3 contains 15 residues. In germline, CDR1 is SGHVS, CDR2 FNYEAQ. In DNA form, the CDR3 reads TGTGCCAGCAGCTTAGCGCACACCGGCGGAGGTACGGCTTTCTTT. This translates into CASSLAHTGGGTAFF.

This chain uses TRBV28 with TRBJ1-1; D is ambiguous. V lost 2 bases, J lost 2 bases, and 6 bases lay in between. This CDR3 region has 13 residues. From germline, CDR1 is MDHEN and CDR2 SYDVKM. The CDR3 coding sequence is TGTGCCAGCAGTTTAGCAGAAAACACTGAAGCTTTCTTT. Amino acids: CASSLAENTEAFF.

V gene TRBV4-1 combines with J gene TRBJ2-3; possible D gene TRBD2, 6 bases. Germline V lookup: CDR1 MGHRA, CDR2 YSYEKL. The ends were cut back, 0 bases at V and 0 bases at J, with 10 bases in the middle. The CDR3 totals 16 residues. The CDR3 is CASSQEIAASTDTQYF. In nucleotides, the CDR3 is TGCGCCAGCAGCCAAGAGATAGCGGCCAGCACAGATACGCAGTATTTT.

J is TRBJ2-1 and V is TRBV5-6; D may correspond to TRBD1 or TRBD2 (6 bases each). V was trimmed by 1 base and J by 7 bases, leaving 18 bases between them. CDR3 length: 16 residues. CDR1 is SGHDT, CDR2 YYEEEE, per germline. CDR3 bases: TGTGCCAGCAGCTTGTCCCGTTTATGGGGGGCTAATGAGCAGTTCTTC. Translation: CASSLSRLWGANEQFF. Full variable domain (rest looked up from reference TRBV5-6 and TRBJ2-1): DAGVTQSPTHLIKTRGQQVTLRCSPKSGHDTVSWYQQALGQGPQFIFQYYEEEERQRGNFPDRFSGHQFPNYSSELNVNALLLGDSALYLCASSLSRLWGANEQFFGPGTRLTVL.

This chain connects TRBV18 to TRBJ2-1; weak D call: TRBD1 (6 bases). In germline, CDR1 is KGHSH, CDR2 LQKENI. V lost 1 base and J lost 2, with 21 bases in between. This CDR3 is built from 19 residues. The CDR3 region is CASSPLAQGARLPYNEQFF. The CDR3 nucleotides are TGTGCCAGCTCACCACTCGCACAGGGAGCCCGTTTGCCCTACAATGAGCAGTTCTTC.

The chain has TRBV27 and TRBJ2-7, with D possibly TRBD2 on 6 matching bases. Trimming left V 5 bases short and J 3 bases short, with 17 bases between. This CDR3 region has 15 residues. Looked up from germline, CDR1 is MNHEY and CDR2 is SMNVEV (reference sequence). As DNA, the CDR3 is TGTGCCAGCAGTACCAAGGAGGGCCCTATCTACGAGCAGTACTTC. The encoded protein is CASSTKEGPIYEQYF.

The gene calls are TRBV5-4 and TRBJ2-5, with TRBD2 matching 9 bases. Germline CDR1 and CDR2: SGHNT and YYREEE (reference sequence). V shed 4 bases, J shed 5 bases, and the junction held 12 bases outside the gene matches. The CDR3 is 16 residues long. CDR3 nucleotides: TGTGCCAGCAGCGGTTTGGCGGGAGGGCCCCAGGAGACCCAGTACTTC. It codes for CASSGLAGGPQETQYF.

The J gene is TRBJ1-1, the V gene TRBV11-2; unclear D gene. The CDR3 consists of 13 residues. The V end lost 4 bases, the J end lost 1 base, and 7 bases lay between the germline ends. The germline CDR1 and CDR2 sequences are SGHAT and FQNNGV. DNA for the CDR3: TGTGCCAGCAGCTCCCCGCCGAACACTGAAGCTTTCTTT. This encodes CASSSPPNTEAFF.

The chain uses TRBV4-1 and TRBJ2-6, with 13 bases matching TRBD2. Per germline, CDR1 MGHRA and CDR2 YSYEKL. The V gene end was trimmed by 5 bases and the J gene end by 3 bases; junction bases not matched to a gene: 13. This CDR3 is 20 amino acids long. The DNA for the CDR3 is TGCGCCAGCAGCTGGAACAAGGGACTAGCGGGATCTCGTGGGGCCAACGTCCTGACTTTC. Translation: CASSWNKGLAGSRGANVLTF.

This clone was seen only once. V gene TRBV6-1 combines with J gene TRBJ1-2; tentatively, D is TRBD1 (5 bases). The CDR3 extends over 15 amino acids. The ends were cut back, 2 bases at V and 4 bases at J, with 14 bases in the middle. Germline V gene data show CDR1 as MNHNS and CDR2 as SASEGT. CDR3 region: CASSELGGSSYGYTF. The DNA for the CDR3 is TGTGCCAGCAGTGAACTCGGGGGAAGCAGCTATGGCTACACCTTC.

The chain combines TRBV29-1 with TRBJ1-5; TRBD1 matches at 7 bases. J gave up 1 base and V 4 bases, and 7 bases lay outside the gene matches. This CDR3 spans 15 amino acids. In germline, CDR1 is SQVTM, CDR2 ANQGSEA. Here the CDR3 reads CSVVTTGMSNQPQHF. CDR3 DNA sequence: TGCAGCGTTGTTACGACAGGGATGAGCAATCAGCCCCAGCATTTT.

This rearrangement joins TRBV7-9 to TRBJ2-3, with 8 bases fitting TRBD2. The germline CDR1 and CDR2 sequences are SEHNR and FQNEAQ (reference sequence). Losses at the gene ends were 4 bases for V and 3 bases for J; bases not matched to a gene: 9. This CDR3 is 16 amino acids long. The CDR3 spells CASSSIAGKVTDTQYF. The CDR3, as DNA: TGTGCCAGCAGCTCCATAGCGGGAAAGGTGACAGATACGCAGTATTTT.

This clone was found a few times. The rearrangement links TRBV5-1 to TRBJ2-1, with TRBD1 identical over 10 bases. The V gene's germline CDR1 is SGHRS and CDR2 YFSETQ. V lost 9 bases and J lost 4; bases outside the gene matches: 4. The CDR3 covers 13 residues. CDR3 region: CATGTGEYNEQFF. DNA of the CDR3: TGCGCCACGGGGACAGGGGAATACAATGAGCAGTTCTTC.

This sequence joins TRBV4-2 and TRBJ1-1; D gene uncertain. Trimming took 5 bases from V and 1 from J, leaving 11 bases between them. The CDR3 is made up of 14 amino acids. Germline lookup yields CDR1 LGHNA and CDR2 YNFKEQ. The CDR3 nucleotides read TGTGCCAGCAGCTTGTTGGTGAAGAACACTGAAGCTTTCTTT. It specifies CASSLLVKNTEAFF.

The CDR3 nucleotides read TGCGCCAGCAGTCGGAGGGAGCGGATCTGGGGCGAGACCCAGTACTTC. Protein sequence: CASSRRERIWGETQYF. V is TRBV5-1 and J is TRBJ2-5, with D possibly TRBD2 on 6 matching bases. The CDR3 contains 16 residues. Trimming shortened V by 5 bases and J by 5 bases, and 22 bases separated the two germline ends. Germline V gives CDR1 SGHRS, CDR2 YFSETQ.

Here the CDR3 DNA reads TGCGCCAGCACAGGGGGCGATCGGTCAGATACGCAGTATTTT. It is translated as CASTGGDRSDTQYF. The chain employs TRBV5-1 and TRBJ2-3; 8 bases agree with TRBD1. CDR1 SGHRS and CDR2 YFSETQ come from the germline V gene. The CDR3 has 14 residues. V was clipped by 6 bases and J by 4 bases; unmatched bases: 7.